The 27 T cell receptor beta chains in this list originate from one sample, sequenced in a study of T-cell reconstitution after alpha-beta-depleted transplantation in children. Unique molecular identifiers tagged the TCRbeta library. TCRdb fed the PCR reads into MiXCR, producing one record per CDR3 protein. The repertoire holds 200,000 to 250,000 distinct CDR3 sequences, about 23% seen once, with 2.6% in the top ten. Specimen: PBMCs, collected before TCRalphabeta/CD19-depleted stem cell transplant. These receptors came from a girl aged 2 to 9 with Fanconi anemia, due to receive a stem cell transplant.

This clonotype was picked up many times. J is TRBJ2-7 and V is TRBV7-3, with TRBD1 matching 7 bases. The CDR3 sequence is 15 residues long. V shed 0 bases and J 6 bases; nucleotides not matched to a gene: 8. Germline V gene lookup returns CDR1 SGHTA and CDR2 FQGTGA. The DNA of the CDR3 is TGTGCCAGCAGCTTAACAGGGGGCCCTCCTAGCGAGCAGTACTTC. Translated: CASSLTGGPPSEQYF.

V is TRBV5-1 and J is TRBJ2-7; D unclear. This CDR3 is built from 16 residues. Trimming pared 0 bases from V and 2 bases from J, leaving 15 bases between. The germline gives CDR1 SGHRS, CDR2 YFSETQ. The CDR3 nucleotides are TGCGCCAGCAGCTTGGAGGGCCTATCTCTCACCTACGAGCAGTACTTC. Residues: CASSLEGLSLTYEQYF.

This clonotype was seen at least ten times. The V and J genes are TRBV12-3 or TRBV12-4 and TRBJ2-1; a weak D match, TRBD2 (5 bases). Trimming took off 3 bases at V and 6 bases at J, with 12 bases between the two ends. The CDR3 covers 14 residues. CDR3 region: CASSFFQRTNEQFF. The CDR3 DNA follows: TGTGCCAGCAGTTTCTTTCAGCGGACCAATGAGCAGTTCTTC.

This clonotype has a count of ten or more. The chain carries TRBV10-3 and TRBJ1-1; 7 bases agree with TRBD1. Per the germline V gene, CDR1 is ENHRY and CDR2 is SYGVKD. The CDR3 covers 14 residues. Trimming at V came to 6 bases and at J to 1 base, leaving 5 bases not matched to a gene. CDR3 in amino acids: CAISSGTANTEAFF. CDR3 nucleotide sequence: TGTGCCATCAGCTCCGGGACAGCGAACACTGAAGCTTTCTTT.

On this clonotype: A single base separates this from a much larger clone, so it may be a read error. The V call is TRBV15, the J call TRBJ2-1; 13 bases map to TRBD2. The germline V gene encodes CDR1 LNHNV and CDR2 YYDKDF (reference sequence). The CDR3 spans 18 residues. The CDR3 DNA sequence: TGTGCCACCAGCCGAGAAGGCCTCTGGACTAGCGGGAGCAATAAGCAGTTCTTC. This gives the protein CATSREGLWTSGSNKQFF.

CDR3 amino acids: CASSPRTGLTYEQYF. For the CDR3, the DNA is TGTGCCAGCAGTCCCCGGACAGGGCTTACCTACGAGCAGTACTTC. The genes are TRBV28 and TRBJ2-7, with 8 bases lining up with TRBD1. The CDR3 length is 15 residues. From germline, CDR1 is MDHEN and CDR2 SYDVKM. Trimming took 5 bases from V and 2 from J; bases not matched to a gene: 8.

This chain connects TRBV7-9 to TRBJ2-7, with a tentative D call TRBD1 (6 bases). Trimming pared 4 bases from V and 1 base from J, leaving 14 bases between. The germline gives CDR1 SEHNR, CDR2 FQNEAQ (reference sequence). The CDR3 is made up of 15 amino acids. In DNA, the CDR3 is TGTGCCAGCAGCTCTACAGGGAACCCTTCCTACGAGCAGTACTTC. Translation gives CASSSTGNPSYEQYF.

In its sample, this clonotype was seen many times. The rearrangement joins TRBV5-5 to TRBJ1-2; D is possibly TRBD1 (6 bases). Trimming cost V 0 bases and J 2 bases, with 14 bases left between them. Germline CDR1 reads SGHKS; CDR2 reads YYEKEE (reference sequence). The CDR3 totals 16 residues. In nucleotides, the CDR3 is TGTGCCAGCAGCTTGGATTCGACAGGACTAAACTATGGCTACACCTTC. Translating it yields CASSLDSTGLNYGYTF.

This clonotype was observed a handful of times. The chain employs TRBV28 and TRBJ2-2, with 8 bases lining up with TRBD1. After removal of 3 bases from V and 7 bases from J, the junction contained 4 bases not matched to a gene. CDR3 length: 14 residues. Germline V gene sequence: CDR1 MDHEN, CDR2 SYDVKM. CDR3 coding DNA: TGTGCCAGCAGTTTCATGGACAGGGTCGGGGAGCTGTTTTTT. Translating it yields CASSFMDRVGELFF.

V usage is TRBV7-2 and J usage is TRBJ2-2, with TRBD2 identical over 10 bases. CDR1 is SGHTA and CDR2 is FQGNSA in the germline V gene. With 1 base clipped from V and 5 bases from J, the junction kept 4 bases outside the gene matches. The CDR3 consists of 16 residues. CDR3 sequence reads: CASSLELAGVTGELFF. For the CDR3, the DNA is TGTGCCAGCAGCTTAGAGCTAGCGGGAGTAACCGGGGAGCTGTTTTTT.

The chain links TRBV20-1 to TRBJ2-1; D call uncertain. The germline V and J ends were trimmed by 0 bases and 6 bases, with 9 bases remaining between them. The CDR3 loop spans 13 amino acids. CDR1 is DFQATT, CDR2 SNEGSKA, per germline (reference sequence). The CDR3 nucleotides are TGCAGTGCTAGAGAATCTCCCCTCAATGAGCAGTTCTTC. This translates into CSARESPLNEQFF.

The gene calls are TRBV18 and TRBJ1-3; 8 bases match TRBD1. The V gene end was trimmed by 3 bases and the J gene end by 5 bases; junction bases not matched to a gene: 6. CDR3 length: 15 residues. The germline CDR1 and CDR2 sequences are KGHSH and LQKENI. This CDR3 reads CASSPGGTGRNTIYF. Written as DNA, the CDR3 is TGTGCCAGCTCACCGGGCGGGACAGGAAGAAACACCATATATTTT.

This clonotype was counted many times. The chain joins TRBV4-2 to TRBJ2-3, with TRBD1 matching 7 bases. The germline V gene has CDR1 LGHNA and CDR2 YNFKEQ. This CDR3 spans 18 amino acids. V shed 0 bases, J shed 2 bases, and the junction held 11 bases outside the gene matches. The CDR3 spells CASSQDKGAGGNTDTQYF. DNA of the CDR3: TGTGCCAGCAGCCAAGATAAGGGGGCCGGCGGAAACACAGATACGCAGTATTTT.

This clonotype was detected ten times or more. The chain links TRBV6-6 to TRBJ2-3; TRBD2 is a possible D gene (5 bases). This CDR3 has 13 amino acids. The germline V gene encodes CDR1 MNHNY and CDR2 SVGAGI (reference sequence). V was shortened by 2 bases and J by 2 bases, with 5 bases between the two germline ends. CDR3 DNA: TGTGCCAGCAGTTACCTAGCCACAGATACGCAGTATTTT. Translation gives CASSYLATDTQYF.

This chain connects TRBV29-1 to TRBJ2-3; no clear D. The length of the CDR3 is 12 residues. CDR1 SQVTM and CDR2 ANQGSEA come from the germline V gene. V shed 3 bases and J shed 3 bases, with 7 bases lying between them. CDR3 bases: TGCAGCGTTGACCTAATGACAGATACGCAGTATTTT. It yields the protein CSVDLMTDTQYF.

The V and J genes are TRBV28 and TRBJ1-4, with no clear D. V was trimmed by 1 base and J by 3 bases, leaving 9 bases between them. Germline CDR1 reads MDHEN; CDR2 reads SYDVKM. The CDR3 spans 15 residues. CDR3 residues: CASSLSEGSNEKLFF. CDR3 in DNA: TGTGCCAGCAGTTTATCGGAGGGTTCTAATGAAAAACTGTTTTTT. Looking up the rest from reference TRBV28 and TRBJ1-4 gives the full variable domain: DVKVTQSSRYLVKRTGEKVFLECVQDMDHENMFWYRQDPGLGLRLIYFSYDVKMKEKGDIPEGYSVSREKKERFSLILESASTNQTSMYLCASSLSEGSNEKLFFGSGTQLSVL.

This clonotype was observed at least ten times. This sequence joins TRBV7-9 and TRBJ2-1, with 9 bases fitting TRBD2. The J segment lost 0 bases and the V segment lost 5 bases, leaving 2 bases of the junction unmatched. The CDR3 has 15 amino acids. Germline V gene lookup returns CDR1 SEHNR and CDR2 FQNEAQ (reference sequence). DNA of the CDR3: TGTGCCAGCAGCGGAGCGGGAGGCTCCTACAATGAGCAGTTCTTC. This codes for CASSGAGGSYNEQFF.

This clonotype was seen more than once but under ten times. The chain combines TRBV12-3 or TRBV12-4 with TRBJ2-1; TRBD2 agrees at 7 bases. V lost 1 base and J lost 8; bases outside the gene matches: 5. CDR3 length: 14 residues. The CDR3 DNA sequence: TGTGCCAGCAGTTTAGTGGGGGGGATCGATGAGCAGTTCTTC. It specifies CASSLVGGIDEQFF.

This chain uses TRBV29-1 with TRBJ2-3; the match to TRBD2 covers 13 bases. Germline-derived CDR1 and CDR2 are SQVTM and ANQGSEA. This CDR3 has 13 residues. V gave up 7 bases and J gave up 7 bases; unmatched junction bases: 5. Written as DNA, the CDR3 is TGCAGCGCCCTCGGGACTAGCGGGAATACGCAGTATTTT. It encodes CSALGTSGNTQYF.

The chain uses TRBV5-1 and TRBJ2-5; D is possibly TRBD1 or TRBD2 (5 bases each). Trimming took 4 bases from V and 0 from J, leaving 13 bases between them. CDR1 is SGHRS, CDR2 YFSETQ, per germline. The CDR3 length is 15 residues. Written as DNA, the CDR3 is TGCGCCAGCAGCCCGGGGCGATCGTACCAAGAGACCCAGTACTTC. It is translated as CASSPGRSYQETQYF.

This clonotype was detected many times. The rearrangement links TRBV5-1 to TRBJ1-2; possible D gene TRBD1, 6 bases. This CDR3 has 15 amino acids. In germline, CDR1 is SGHRS, CDR2 YFSETQ. The ends were cut back, 3 bases at V and 6 bases at J, with 18 bases in the middle. In DNA, the CDR3 is TGCGCCAGCAGCTCGACACAGGGAAGGGGACATGGCTACACCTTC. Residues: CASSSTQGRGHGYTF.

This clonotype was observed many times. The chain is built from TRBV7-2 and TRBJ2-3; D uncertain. CDR1 is SGHTA and CDR2 is FQGNSA in the germline V gene. The CDR3 runs to 15 residues. With 1 base removed from V and 2 bases from J, the gap between germline ends came to 10 bases. CDR3 in amino acids: CASSLVGRSTDTQYF. CDR3 nucleotides: TGTGCCAGCAGCTTAGTTGGGCGCTCCACAGATACGCAGTATTTT.

This clonotype was recorded at least ten times. This sequence joins TRBV9 and TRBJ2-1, with 16 bases that match TRBD2. Germline V CDR1 and CDR2: SGDLS, YYNGEE. J was trimmed by 6 bases and V by 4 bases; bases with no gene match: 10. The CDR3 sequence is 18 residues long. The CDR3 nucleotides read TGTGCCAGCAGCCTGGGACTAGCGGGGGGGCGGGTCGGCAATGAGCAGTTCTTC. Translating it yields CASSLGLAGGRVGNEQFF.

This clonotype has at least ten counts. This chain connects TRBV10-3 to TRBJ1-5; tentatively, D is TRBD1 (6 bases). V was clipped by 0 bases and J by 11 bases, with 14 bases between them. This CDR3 has 14 amino acids. Germline loops: CDR1 ENHRY, CDR2 SYGVKD. The CDR3: CAISESMGARTQHF. CDR3 in DNA: TGTGCCATCAGTGAGTCGATGGGGGCCAGGACCCAGCATTTT.

Many counts were recorded for this clonotype. CDR3 sequence (DNA): TGCAGTGCTAGTTCAGGCCCGGGCAGCTCTGGGGCCAACGTCCTGACTTTC. Its translation is CSASSGPGSSGANVLTF. V is TRBV20-1 and J is TRBJ2-6, with D uncertain. There are 17 residues in the CDR3. V was shortened by 3 bases and J by 0 bases, with 15 bases between the two germline ends. Per germline, CDR1 DFQATT and CDR2 SNEGSKA (reference sequence).

Many counts were recorded for this clonotype. The genes are TRBV12-3 or TRBV12-4 and TRBJ2-1, with D possibly TRBD2 on 6 matching bases. This CDR3 is 14 amino acids long. Trimming took off 3 bases at V and 4 bases at J, with 10 bases between the two ends. CDR3 residues: CASSFGGGYNEQFF. CDR3 DNA: TGTGCCAGCAGTTTCGGGGGTGGGTACAATGAGCAGTTCTTC.

This clonotype was counted between two and nine times. This chain connects TRBV7-3 to TRBJ1-2, with TRBD1 identical over 9 bases. The CDR3 has 17 amino acids. V dropped 5 bases and J dropped 8; count of bases not matched to a gene: 18. Germline V gene data show CDR1 as SGHTA and CDR2 as FQGTGA. CDR3 amino acids: CASSPTHPPGQGGGYTF. CDR3 nucleotide sequence: TGTGCCAGCAGCCCTACACACCCCCCGGGACAGGGAGGCGGCTACACCTTC.